The 26 T cell receptor beta chains listed next were all sequenced from one sample in a study of cytomegalovirus exposure and HLA in healthy donors. Sequenced by immunoSEQ multiplex PCR; TCRdb stores in-frame clones only, minus some. The sample shows roughly 350,000 clones, 86% of them seen only once. Sample: PBMCs. These receptors all stem from a woman aged 18-29 years in good health and CMV-seronegative.

This clone appeared once. The chain recombines TRBV5-1 with TRBJ2-7, with 9 bases that match TRBD2. J was trimmed by 7 bases and V by 1 base; bases with no gene match: 9. The CDR3 is made up of 15 amino acids. The germline V gene encodes CDR1 SGHRS and CDR2 YFSETQ. The CDR3 sequence is CASSLPLAGVGEQYF. The CDR3 DNA reads as TGCGCCAGCAGCTTGCCCTTAGCGGGAGTGGGGGAGCAGTACTTC.

This rearrangement joins TRBV10-3 to TRBJ2-7; 7 bases are shared with TRBD1. The length of the CDR3 is 13 residues. The germline gives CDR1 ENHRY, CDR2 SYGVKD. The V segment lost 8 bases and the J segment 0 bases; nucleotides outside the gene matches: 4. The CDR3 loop reads CAIVDRDSYEQYF. CDR3 sequence (DNA): TGTGCCATCGTTGACAGGGACTCCTACGAGCAGTACTTC.

This chain uses TRBV14 with TRBJ2-1; possible D gene TRBD2, 5 bases. This CDR3 spans 15 amino acids. V was trimmed by 4 bases and J by 1 base, leaving 11 bases between them. CDR1 is SGHDN and CDR2 is FVKESK in the germline V gene. The CDR3 region has the DNA TGTGCCAGCAGCCCTGGGAGAGGGTCCTACAATGAGCAGTTCTTC. It yields the protein CASSPGRGSYNEQFF.

Of note for this clone: This CDR3 is also generated by other DNA sequences in the sample. The CDR3: CASSRGSYEQYF. The CDR3 DNA reads TGTGCCAGCAGTCGCGGGTCCTACGAGCAGTACTTC. The chain combines TRBV28 with TRBJ2-7; tentative D call: TRBD2 (5 bases). CDR1 and CDR2 from the germline V gene are MDHEN and SYDVKM. The ends were cut back, 5 bases at V and 1 base at J, with 6 bases in the middle. The CDR3 sequence is 12 residues long. The full variable domain, with the rest looked up from reference TRBV28 and TRBJ2-7, is DVKVTQSSRYLVKRTGEKVFLECVQDMDHENMFWYRQDPGLGLRLIYFSYDVKMKEKGDIPEGYSVSREKKERFSLILESASTNQTSMYLCASSRGSYEQYFGPGTRLTVT.

A single count supports this clone. The V call is TRBV4-3, the J call TRBJ1-2; perhaps TRBD1 as D (6 bases). The germline gives CDR1 LGHNA, CDR2 YSLEER. V dropped 4 bases and J dropped 5 bases, with 11 bases sitting between them. The CDR3 runs to 13 residues. The CDR3 DNA reads as TGCGCCAGCAGCCGCATGCAGGGGTATGGCTACACCTTC. Protein sequence: CASSRMQGYGYTF.

This chain connects TRBV7-2 to TRBJ1-5; tentative D call: TRBD1 (5 bases). Germline V CDR1 and CDR2: SGHTA, FQGNSA. This CDR3 has 15 amino acids. The ends were cut back, 7 bases at V and 2 bases at J, with 15 bases in the middle. The CDR3 bases are TGTGCCAGCAACCTTGGGGGGTCAGGCAATCAGCCCCAGCATTTT. Protein product: CASNLGGSGNQPQHF.

The V and J genes are TRBV28 and TRBJ2-4; 7 bases match TRBD2. Unmatched junction bases numbered 15, after V lost 7 bases and J lost 3 bases. Germline V CDR1 and CDR2: MDHEN, SYDVKM. The CDR3 length is 17 residues. DNA for the CDR3: TGTGCCAGCACTGCCCAGCCTGGGGGAGGGCGCAAAAACATTCAGTACTTC. Encoded protein: CASTAQPGGGRKNIQYF.

This chain connects TRBV18 to TRBJ1-5, with 9 bases lining up with TRBD1. V dropped 3 bases and J dropped 6; count of bases not matched to a gene: 9. Germline assignment: CDR1 KGHSH and CDR2 LQKENI. This CDR3 has 16 amino acids. The CDR3 loop reads CASSPEQGALAQPQHF. DNA of the CDR3: TGTGCCAGCTCACCGGAACAGGGGGCTTTGGCTCAGCCCCAGCATTTT.

The genes are TRBV7-9 and TRBJ2-1; D gene ambiguous. Trimming took 2 bases from V and 7 from J, leaving 12 bases between them. The CDR3 contains 14 residues. Germline loops: CDR1 SEHNR, CDR2 FQNEAQ (reference sequence). Here the CDR3 DNA reads TGTGCCAGCAGCTTATCTATGTGGTGGAATGAGCAGTTCTTC. This codes for CASSLSMWWNEQFF. Supplemented by reference TRBV7-9 and TRBJ2-1, the full variable domain reads DTGVSQNPRHKITKRGQNVTFRCDPISEHNRLYWYRQTLGQGPEFLTYFQNEAQLEKSRLLSDRFSAERPKGSFSTLEIQRTEQGDSAMYLCASSLSMWWNEQFFGPGTRLTVL.

V is TRBV4-1 and J is TRBJ1-1; D call uncertain. The V gene's germline CDR1 is MGHRA and CDR2 YSYEKL. V was shortened by 1 base and J by 6 bases, with 12 bases between the two germline ends. This CDR3 spans 14 amino acids. Written as DNA, the CDR3 is TGCGCCAGCAGCCAAGCCTCCGGGAGCGCTGAAGCTTTCTTT. Its protein product is CASSQASGSAEAFF.

The chain combines TRBV29-1 with TRBJ2-1, with D unresolved. CDR3 length: 11 residues. Germline lookup yields CDR1 SQVTM and CDR2 ANQGSEA. Between the trimmed V and J ends, which lost 3 bases and 15 bases, there was a span of 15 bases. The CDR3 region has the DNA TGCAGCGTTGACGTGGCCCAAGTCCCGTTCTTC. Its translation: CSVDVAQVPFF.

This clone was observed a handful of times. The V and J genes are TRBV14 and TRBJ2-7; 8 bases are shared with TRBD2. There are 15 residues in the CDR3. Looked up from germline, CDR1 is SGHDN and CDR2 is FVKESK. V lost 2 bases, J lost 10 bases, and 13 bases stayed unmatched. CDR3 in amino acids: CASSQTPGGAIVQYF. The DNA of the CDR3 is TGTGCCAGCAGCCAAACTCCGGGGGGGGCCATCGTACAGTACTTC.

The chain employs TRBV7-2 and TRBJ2-2, with D tentatively TRBD1 (6 bases). This CDR3 comprises 14 residues. V lost 5 bases and J 6 bases, leaving 13 bases between the germline ends. Germline V gene sequence: CDR1 SGHTA, CDR2 FQGNSA. The CDR3 loop reads CASSPNRVAGELFF. The CDR3 nucleotides are TGTGCCAGCAGCCCCAACAGGGTTGCCGGGGAGCTGTTTTTT.

This chain connects TRBV5-1 to TRBJ2-7; TRBD2 might be the D (6 bases). Germline CDR1 reads SGHRS; CDR2 reads YFSETQ. This CDR3 contains 13 residues. V was cut by 7 bases and J by 1 base, with 12 bases left in between. The CDR3 coding sequence is TGCGCCAGCGCAAGCCGGGGGTCCTACGAGCAGTACTTC. It is translated as CASASRGSYEQYF.

The V call is TRBV28, the J call TRBJ1-1; D uncertain. This CDR3 contains 13 residues. The V gene's germline CDR1 is MDHEN and CDR2 SYDVKM. The V end lost 6 bases, the J end lost 1 base, and 9 bases lay between the germline ends. Written as DNA, the CDR3 is TGTGCCAGCAGGCCCGGGTCGAACACTGAAGCTTTCTTT. This sequence encodes CASRPGSNTEAFF.

In this sample, this clone turned up a few times. The chain recombines TRBV4-1 with TRBJ2-7; TRBD1 matches at 7 bases. V lost 4 bases to trimming and J lost 1 base; unmatched junction nucleotides: 7. Germline V gives CDR1 MGHRA, CDR2 YSYEKL. This CDR3 has 15 residues. The CDR3 bases are TGCGCCAGCAGCCCCGTGGACAGGCCTTCCTACGAGCAGTACTTC. Translating it yields CASSPVDRPSYEQYF.

The genes are TRBV27 and TRBJ2-7; the match to TRBD1 covers 8 bases. The J segment lost 3 bases and the V segment lost 8 bases, leaving 9 bases of the junction unmatched. Germline V gene lookup returns CDR1 MNHEY and CDR2 SMNVEV (reference sequence). CDR3 size: 14 residues. CDR3 sequence: CASSPDRDLYEQYF. The CDR3, as DNA: TGTGCCAGCTCTCCGGACAGGGACCTCTACGAGCAGTACTTC.

This clone was picked up many times. The chain has TRBV14 and TRBJ2-1; perhaps TRBD2 as D (6 bases). Trimming took 2 bases from V and 4 from J, leaving 15 bases between them. CDR1 and CDR2 (germline): SGHDN, FVKESK. This CDR3 has 16 amino acids. The CDR3 nucleotides read TGTGCCAGCAGCCAACCCGGGGTAGCGGCGTACAATGAGCAGTTCTTC. Amino acid sequence: CASSQPGVAAYNEQFF.

The chain recombines TRBV4-2 with TRBJ2-1; no definite D call. The CDR3 spans 14 residues. Germline assignment: CDR1 LGHNA and CDR2 YNFKEQ. V was cut by 0 bases and J by 4 bases, with 7 bases left in between. The CDR3 protein is CASSQDSQYNEQFF. CDR3 DNA sequence: TGTGCCAGCAGCCAAGATAGCCAGTACAATGAGCAGTTCTTC.

In DNA, the CDR3 is TGTGCCAGCAGCTCACAGGGGTCTGTTAATGAAAAACTGTTTTTT. It specifies CASSSQGSVNEKLFF. This rearrangement joins TRBV4-2 to TRBJ1-4, with TRBD1 identical over 7 bases. Trimming at V came to 5 bases and at J to 4 bases, leaving 7 bases not matched to a gene. This CDR3 region has 15 residues. Germline V gene lookup returns CDR1 LGHNA and CDR2 YNFKEQ.

The chain joins TRBV9 to TRBJ2-2, with 12 bases that match TRBD2. The CDR3 loop spans 17 amino acids. Germline V lookup: CDR1 SGDLS, CDR2 YYNGEE. V was pared by 4 bases and J by 0 bases, with 4 bases of the junction left unmatched. The CDR3 DNA sequence: TGTGCCAGCAGCTCGAGGACTAGCGGGACGAACACCGGGGAGCTGTTTTTT. The encoded protein is CASSSRTSGTNTGELFF.

V and J are TRBV6-5 and TRBJ1-5, with TRBD1 matching over 9 bases. The CDR3 extends over 15 amino acids. The germline CDR1 and CDR2 sequences are MNHEY and SVGAGI. The J segment lost 3 bases and the V segment lost 6 bases, leaving 6 bases of the junction unmatched. DNA for the CDR3: TGTGCCAGCAGCTTGGGACAGGGAAACAATCAGCCCCAGCATTTT. This encodes CASSLGQGNNQPQHF.

The genes are TRBV9 and TRBJ2-7; unclear D gene. This CDR3 spans 16 amino acids. Germline V lookup: CDR1 SGDLS, CDR2 YYNGEE. The V and J ends lost 0 bases and 0 bases respectively, with 13 bases between them. CDR3 DNA: TGTGCCAGCAGCGTAGGCCCAGATCTTCGCTCCTACGAGCAGTACTTC. This codes for CASSVGPDLRSYEQYF. Full variable domain (missing parts from reference TRBV9 and TRBJ2-7): DSGVTQTPKHLITATGQRVTLRCSPRSGDLSVYWYQQSLDQGLQFLIQYYNGEERAKGNILERFSAQQFPDLHSELNLSSLELGDSALYFCASSVGPDLRSYEQYFGPGTRLTVT.

This clone turned up a few times. The chain employs TRBV9 and TRBJ1-2; 9 bases are a match to TRBD1. The ends lost 4 bases at V and 6 bases at J; junction bases unmatched: 7. Germline CDR1 SGDLS, CDR2 YYNGEE. This CDR3 contains 14 residues. As DNA, the CDR3 is TGTGCCAGCAGCACCCGGACAGGGGCGGATGGCTACACCTTC. Its translation is CASSTRTGADGYTF.

V and J are TRBV13 and TRBJ1-2; 8 positions agree with TRBD1. The germline V gene has CDR1 PRHDT and CDR2 FYEKMQ (reference sequence). The CDR3 spans 13 residues. The V segment lost 5 bases and the J segment 6 bases; nucleotides outside the gene matches: 5. The CDR3 protein is CASSTQGAHGYTF. The CDR3, as DNA: TGTGCCAGCAGCACCCAGGGGGCGCATGGCTACACCTTC. The full variable domain, completed using reference TRBV13 and TRBJ1-2, is AAGVIQSPRHLIKEKRETATLKCYPIPRHDTVYWYQQGPGQDPQFLISFYEKMQSDKGSIPDRFSAQQFSDYHSELNMSSLELGDSALYFCASSTQGAHGYTFGSGTRLTVV.

This clone was seen once. This chain connects TRBV11-3 to TRBJ2-5; D remains ambiguous. The CDR3 is 14 amino acids. Trimming took 4 bases from V and 5 from J, leaving 14 bases between them. The germline V gene encodes CDR1 SGHNT and CDR2 YENEEA. The CDR3 bases are TGTGCCAGCAGCTCGAGCGACGAGTCGGAGACCCAGTACTTC. Its protein is CASSSSDESETQYF.